This T cell receptor (beta chain) stems from a study of CXCR4 blockade with PD-1 therapy in pancreatic cancer. Notes on the study in general: Survival did not correlate with tumor clonality, which averaged about 0.14 versus 0.05.

On this clone itself: Its antigen is not identified.

Trimming cost V 4 bases and J 5 bases; bases outside gene matches: 17. CDR3 size: 18 residues. Germline values: CDR1 MDHEN, CDR2 SYDVKM. Repertoires were generated with immunoSEQ multiplex PCR, while TCRdb's copy carries only in-frame clones and drops some. The sample has roughly 18,000 clones, 55% to 85% seen once; the top ten hold approximately 6%. The V gene is TRBV28, the J gene TRBJ2-7; 10 bases are a match to TRBD2. The TCR was taken from a human donor with pancreatic ductal adenocarcinoma. Specimen: tumor tissue. The CDR3 loop reads CASSSRPSLAGVADEQYF. The CDR3 region has the DNA TGTGCCAGCAGTTCCCGCCCGTCTCTAGCGGGAGTAGCGGACGAGCAGTACTTC.